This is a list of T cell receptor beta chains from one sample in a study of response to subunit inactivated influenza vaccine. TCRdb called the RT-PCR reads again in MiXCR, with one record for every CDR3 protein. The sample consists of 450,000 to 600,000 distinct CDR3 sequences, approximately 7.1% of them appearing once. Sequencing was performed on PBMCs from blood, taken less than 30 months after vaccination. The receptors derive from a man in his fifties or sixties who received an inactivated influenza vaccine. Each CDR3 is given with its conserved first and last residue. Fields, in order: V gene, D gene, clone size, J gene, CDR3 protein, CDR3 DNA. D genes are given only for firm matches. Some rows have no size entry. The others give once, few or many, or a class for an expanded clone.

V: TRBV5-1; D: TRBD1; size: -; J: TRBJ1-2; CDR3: CASSAGTGGDYGYTF; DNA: TGCGCCAGCAGCGCCGGGACAGGTGGGGACTATGGCTACACCTTC
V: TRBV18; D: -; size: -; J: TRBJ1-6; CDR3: CASSPDSSYNSPLHF; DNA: TGTGCCAGCTCACCAGACAGCTCCTATAATTCACCCCTCCACTTT
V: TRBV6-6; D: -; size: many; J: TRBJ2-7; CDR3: CASSGVPHEQYF; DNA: TGTGCCAGCTCGGGAGTTCCCCACGAGCAGTACTTC
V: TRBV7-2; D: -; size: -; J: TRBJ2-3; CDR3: CASSLQASDTQYF; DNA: TGTGCCAGCAGCTTACAGGCTTCAGATACGCAGTATTTT
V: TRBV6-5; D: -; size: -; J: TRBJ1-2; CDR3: CASSYHPENRGYTF; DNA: TGTGCCAGCAGTTACCACCCGGAGAACCGGGGCTACACCTTC
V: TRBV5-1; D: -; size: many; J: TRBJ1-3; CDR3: CASSLEPGRGTIYF; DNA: TGCGCCAGCAGCTTGGAGCCGGGGCGCGGCACCATATATTTT
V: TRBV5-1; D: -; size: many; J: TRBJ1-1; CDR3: CASSLAVRGTEAFF; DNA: TGCGCCAGCAGCTTGGCCGTGAGGGGGACTGAAGCTTTCTTT
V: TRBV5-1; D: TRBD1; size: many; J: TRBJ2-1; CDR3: CASQTGVPQYSYNEQFF; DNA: TGCGCCAGTCAGACAGGGGTGCCCCAATACTCCTACAATGAGCAGTTCTTC
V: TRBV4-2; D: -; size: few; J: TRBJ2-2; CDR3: CASSQAMTVGTGELFF; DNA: TGTGCCAGCAGCCAGGCGATGACGGTGGGCACCGGGGAGCTGTTTTTT
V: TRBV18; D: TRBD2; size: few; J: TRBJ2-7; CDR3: CASSQTSGSYEQYF; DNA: TGTGCCAGCTCCCAAACTAGCGGTTCTTACGAGCAGTACTTC
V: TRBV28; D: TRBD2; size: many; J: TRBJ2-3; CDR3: CASSLSASGGTQYF; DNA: TGTGCCAGCAGTTTATCTGCTAGCGGGGGTACGCAGTATTTT
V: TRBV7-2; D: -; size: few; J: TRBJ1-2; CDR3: CASSLFGGLGDGYTF; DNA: TGTGCCAGCAGCTTATTCGGGGGCCTCGGAGATGGCTACACCTTC
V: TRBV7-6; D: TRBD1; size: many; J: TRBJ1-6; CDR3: CASSPGQGTDSPLHF; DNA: TGTGCCAGCAGCCCTGGACAGGGGACAGATTCACCCCTCCACTTT
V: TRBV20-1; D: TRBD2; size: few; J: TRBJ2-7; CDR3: CSAPLPGREDYYEQYF; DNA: TGCAGTGCGCCGCTTCCGGGGCGGGAGGACTACTACGAGCAGTACTTC
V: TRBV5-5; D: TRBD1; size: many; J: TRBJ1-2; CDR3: CASSLNRGLYGYTF; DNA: TGTGCCAGCAGCTTAAACAGGGGGCTCTATGGCTACACCTTC
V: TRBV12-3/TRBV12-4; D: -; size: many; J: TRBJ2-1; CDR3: CASQRQGGYNEQFF; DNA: TGTGCCAGCCAGCGGCAGGGTGGCTACAATGAGCAGTTCTTC
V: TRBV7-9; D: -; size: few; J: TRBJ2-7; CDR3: CASGLAQGWGTYEQYF; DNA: TGTGCCAGCGGCCTCGCCCAGGGCTGGGGTACCTACGAGCAGTACTTC
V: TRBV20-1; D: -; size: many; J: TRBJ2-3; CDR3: CSARSREGTDTQYF; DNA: TGCAGTGCTAGGTCCAGAGAGGGCACAGATACGCAGTATTTT
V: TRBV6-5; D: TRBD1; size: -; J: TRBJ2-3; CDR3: CASSYATGSPDTQYF; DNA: TGTGCCAGCAGTTACGCGACAGGGTCCCCAGATACGCAGTATTTT
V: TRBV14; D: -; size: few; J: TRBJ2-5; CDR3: CASSQDPGWDQYF; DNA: TGTGCCAGCAGCCAAGATCCAGGGTGGGACCAGTACTTC
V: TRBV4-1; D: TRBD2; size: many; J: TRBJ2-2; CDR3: CASSQDSSGGTGELFF; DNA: TGCGCCAGCAGCCAAGATTCGTCCGGGGGGACCGGGGAGCTGTTTTTT
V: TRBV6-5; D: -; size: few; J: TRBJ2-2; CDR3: CASSYQRRNTGELFF; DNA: TGTGCCAGCAGTTACCAGCGGAGAAACACCGGGGAGCTGTTTTTT
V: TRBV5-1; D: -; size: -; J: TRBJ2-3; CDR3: CASSLAGSLPDTQYF; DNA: TGCGCCAGCAGCTTGGCCGGTAGTCTCCCGGATACGCAGTATTTT
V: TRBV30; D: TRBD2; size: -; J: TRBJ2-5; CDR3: CAWGTGASGREETQYF; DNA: TGTGCCTGGGGGACGGGGGCTAGCGGGAGGGAAGAGACCCAGTACTTC
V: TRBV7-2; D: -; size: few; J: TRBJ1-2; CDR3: CASSTPPVNYGYTF; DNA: TGTGCCAGCAGCACCCCCCCAGTCAACTATGGCTACACCTTC
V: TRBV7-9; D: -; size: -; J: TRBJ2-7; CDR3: CASSPPRGRDYEQYF; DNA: TGTGCCAGCAGCCCACCGCGTGGCAGGGACTACGAGCAGTACTTC
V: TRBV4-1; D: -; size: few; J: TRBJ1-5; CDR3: CASSQVPPGFNQPQHF; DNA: TGCGCCAGCAGCCAAGTTCCGCCGGGCTTCAATCAGCCCCAGCATTTT
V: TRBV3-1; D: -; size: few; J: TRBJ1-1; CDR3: CASSQESDNTEAFF; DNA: TGTGCCAGCAGCCAAGAATCAGACAACACTGAAGCTTTCTTT
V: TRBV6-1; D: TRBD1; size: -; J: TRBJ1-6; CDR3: CASSLTGNNSPLHF; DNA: TGTGCCAGCAGCCTGACAGGGAATAATTCACCCCTCCACTTT
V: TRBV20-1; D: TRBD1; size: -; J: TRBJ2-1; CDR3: CSASDGTDASYNEQFF; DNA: TGCAGTGCTAGCGACGGGACAGATGCCTCCTACAATGAGCAGTTCTTC
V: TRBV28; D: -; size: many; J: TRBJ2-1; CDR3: CASSPLWSGDYNEQFF; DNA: TGTGCCAGCAGCCCCCTCTGGAGCGGTGACTACAATGAGCAGTTCTTC
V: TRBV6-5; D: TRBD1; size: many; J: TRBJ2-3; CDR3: CASSYSMGTGVRDTQYF; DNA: TGTGCCAGCAGTTACTCGATGGGGACAGGGGTTCGGGATACGCAGTATTTT
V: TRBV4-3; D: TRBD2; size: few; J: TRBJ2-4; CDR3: CASSPSSGKLAKNIQYF; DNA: TGCGCCAGCAGCCCGTCGAGCGGGAAGCTAGCCAAAAACATTCAGTACTTC
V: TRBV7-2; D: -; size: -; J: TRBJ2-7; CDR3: CASSKQPTYEQYF; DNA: TGTGCCAGCAGCAAACAGCCGACCTACGAGCAGTACTTC
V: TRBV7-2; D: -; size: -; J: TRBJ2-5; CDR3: CASSAGPQETQYF; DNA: TGTGCCAGCAGCGCCGGACCCCAAGAGACCCAGTACTTC
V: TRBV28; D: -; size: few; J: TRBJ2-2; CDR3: CASRDRRTNAGELFF; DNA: TGTGCCAGCAGGGACAGAAGGACGAACGCCGGGGAGCTGTTTTTT